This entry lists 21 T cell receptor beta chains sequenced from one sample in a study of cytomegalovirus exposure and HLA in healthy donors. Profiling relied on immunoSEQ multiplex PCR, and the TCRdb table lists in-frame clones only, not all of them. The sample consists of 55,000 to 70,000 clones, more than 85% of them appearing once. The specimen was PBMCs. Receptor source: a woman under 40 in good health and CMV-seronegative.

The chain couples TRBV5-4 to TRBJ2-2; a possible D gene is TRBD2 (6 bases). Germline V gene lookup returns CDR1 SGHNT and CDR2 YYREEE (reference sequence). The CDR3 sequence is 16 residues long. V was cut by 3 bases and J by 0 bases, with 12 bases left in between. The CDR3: CASSSRGRPNTGELFF. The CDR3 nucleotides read TGTGCCAGCAGCTCGCGGGGCAGACCGAACACCGGGGAGCTGTTTTTT.

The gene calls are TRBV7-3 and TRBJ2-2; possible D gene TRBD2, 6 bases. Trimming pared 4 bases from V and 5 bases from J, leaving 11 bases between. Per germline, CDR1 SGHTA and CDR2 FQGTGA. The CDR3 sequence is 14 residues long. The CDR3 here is CASSSYGGTGELFF. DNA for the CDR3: TGTGCCAGCAGCTCGTACGGGGGAACCGGGGAGCTGTTTTTT.

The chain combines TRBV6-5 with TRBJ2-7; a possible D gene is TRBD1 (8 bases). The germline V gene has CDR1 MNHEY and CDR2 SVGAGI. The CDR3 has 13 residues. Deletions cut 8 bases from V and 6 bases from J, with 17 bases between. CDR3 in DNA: TGTGCCAGCGGGATGGACAGGGAGGGCGAGCAGTACTTC. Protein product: CASGMDREGEQYF.

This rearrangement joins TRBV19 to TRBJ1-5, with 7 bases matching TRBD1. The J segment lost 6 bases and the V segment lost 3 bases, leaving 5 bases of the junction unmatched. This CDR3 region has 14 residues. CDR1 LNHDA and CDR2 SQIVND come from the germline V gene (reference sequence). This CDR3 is CASSIEGAVQPQHF. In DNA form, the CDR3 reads TGTGCCAGTAGTATCGAGGGGGCGGTTCAGCCCCAGCATTTT.

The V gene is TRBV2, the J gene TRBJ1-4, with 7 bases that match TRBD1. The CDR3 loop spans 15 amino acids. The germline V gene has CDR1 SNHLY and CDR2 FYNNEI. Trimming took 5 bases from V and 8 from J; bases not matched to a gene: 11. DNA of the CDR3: TGTGCCAGCAGTTCTTTAGGGGGCGGAGGGGAAAAACTGTTTTTT. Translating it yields CASSSLGGGGEKLFF.

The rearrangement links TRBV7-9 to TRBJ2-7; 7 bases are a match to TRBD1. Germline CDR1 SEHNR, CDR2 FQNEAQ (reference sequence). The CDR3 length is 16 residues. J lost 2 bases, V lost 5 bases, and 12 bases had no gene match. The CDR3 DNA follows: TGTGCCAGCAGCCCAACGAGAGGGGGCCCGACCTACGAGCAGTACTTC. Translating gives CASSPTRGGPTYEQYF. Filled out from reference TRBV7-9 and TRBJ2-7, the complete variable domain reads DTGVSQNPRHKITKRGQNVTFRCDPISEHNRLYWYRQTLGQGPEFLTYFQNEAQLEKSRLLSDRFSAERPKGSFSTLEIQRTEQGDSAMYLCASSPTRGGPTYEQYFGPGTRLTVT.

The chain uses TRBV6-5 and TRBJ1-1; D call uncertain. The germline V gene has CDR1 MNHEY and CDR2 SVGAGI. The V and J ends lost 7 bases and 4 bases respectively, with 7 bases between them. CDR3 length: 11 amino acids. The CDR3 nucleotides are TGTGCCAGCACGCGAGGCACTGAAGCTTTCTTT. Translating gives CASTRGTEAFF.

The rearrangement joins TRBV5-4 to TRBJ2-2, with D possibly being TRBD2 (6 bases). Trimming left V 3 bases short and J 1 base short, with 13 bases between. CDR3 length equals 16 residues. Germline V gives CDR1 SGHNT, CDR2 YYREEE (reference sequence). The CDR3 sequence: CASSSGGSQNTGELFF. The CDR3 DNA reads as TGTGCCAGCAGCTCAGGAGGGAGCCAGAACACCGGGGAGCTGTTTTTT. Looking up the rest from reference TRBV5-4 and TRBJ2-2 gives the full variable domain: ETGVTQSPTHLIKTRGQQVTLRCSSQSGHNTVSWYQQALGQGPQFIFQYYREEENGRGNFPPRFSGLQFPNYSSELNVNALELDDSALYLCASSSGGSQNTGELFFGEGSRLTVL.

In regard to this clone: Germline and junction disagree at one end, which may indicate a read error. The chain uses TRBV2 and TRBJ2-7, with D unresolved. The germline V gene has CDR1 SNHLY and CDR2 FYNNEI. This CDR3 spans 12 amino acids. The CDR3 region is CASSEGTYEQYF. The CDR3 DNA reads TGTGCCAGCAGCGAAGGTACCTACGAGCAGTACTTC.

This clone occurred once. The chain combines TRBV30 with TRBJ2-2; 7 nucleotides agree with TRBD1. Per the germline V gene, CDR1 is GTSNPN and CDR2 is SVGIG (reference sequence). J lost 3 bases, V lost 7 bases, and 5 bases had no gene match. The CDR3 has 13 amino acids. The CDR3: CALTGYDTGELFF. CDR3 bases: TGTGCCTTGACAGGGTACGACACCGGGGAGCTGTTTTTT.

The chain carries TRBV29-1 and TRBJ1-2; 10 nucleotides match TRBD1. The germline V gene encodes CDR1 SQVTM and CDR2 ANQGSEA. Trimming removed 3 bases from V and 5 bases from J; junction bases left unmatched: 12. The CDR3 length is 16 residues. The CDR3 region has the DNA TGCAGCGTTGATTCCCTCCCGGGACAGGGGTATTATGGCTACACCTTC. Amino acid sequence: CSVDSLPGQGYYGYTF.

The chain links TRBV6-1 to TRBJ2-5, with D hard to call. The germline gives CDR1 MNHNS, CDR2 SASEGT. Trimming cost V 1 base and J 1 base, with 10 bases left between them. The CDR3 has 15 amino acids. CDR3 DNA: TGTGCCAGCAGTGAAGGGCACGGGTTCCAAGAGACCCAGTACTTC. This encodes CASSEGHGFQETQYF.

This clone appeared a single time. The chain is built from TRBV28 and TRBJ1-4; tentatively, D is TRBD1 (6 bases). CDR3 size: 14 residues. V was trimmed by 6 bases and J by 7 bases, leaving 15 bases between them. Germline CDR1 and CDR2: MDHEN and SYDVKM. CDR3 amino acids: CASRSLAGAEKLFF. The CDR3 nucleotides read TGTGCCAGCAGATCCCTCGCAGGGGCTGAAAAACTGTTTTTT.

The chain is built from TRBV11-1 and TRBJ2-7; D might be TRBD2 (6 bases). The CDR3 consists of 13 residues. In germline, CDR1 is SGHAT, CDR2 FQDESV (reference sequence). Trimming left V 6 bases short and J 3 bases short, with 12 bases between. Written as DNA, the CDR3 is TGTGCCAGCAGGGGGGGACGGAGCTACGAGCAGTACTTC. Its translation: CASRGGRSYEQYF.

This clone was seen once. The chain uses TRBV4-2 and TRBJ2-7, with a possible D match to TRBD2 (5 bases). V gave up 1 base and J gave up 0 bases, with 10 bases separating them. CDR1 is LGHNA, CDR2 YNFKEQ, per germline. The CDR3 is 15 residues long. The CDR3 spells CASSQGLADSYEQYF. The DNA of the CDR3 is TGTGCCAGCAGCCAAGGGCTAGCTGACTCCTACGAGCAGTACTTC.

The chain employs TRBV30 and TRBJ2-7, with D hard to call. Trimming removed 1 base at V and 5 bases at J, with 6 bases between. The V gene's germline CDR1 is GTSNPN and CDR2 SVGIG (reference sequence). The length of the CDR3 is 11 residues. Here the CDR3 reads CAWSDGDEQYF. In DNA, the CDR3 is TGTGCCTGGAGTGACGGAGACGAGCAGTACTTC.

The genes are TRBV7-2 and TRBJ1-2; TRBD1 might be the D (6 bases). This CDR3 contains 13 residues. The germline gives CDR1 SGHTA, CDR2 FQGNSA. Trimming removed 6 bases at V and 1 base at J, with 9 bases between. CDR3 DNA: TGTGCCAGCAGACCGGACAGTAACTATGGCTACACCTTC. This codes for CASRPDSNYGYTF.

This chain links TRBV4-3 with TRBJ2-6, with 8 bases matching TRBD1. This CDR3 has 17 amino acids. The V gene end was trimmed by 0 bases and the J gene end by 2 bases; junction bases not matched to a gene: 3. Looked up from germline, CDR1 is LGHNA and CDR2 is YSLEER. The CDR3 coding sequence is TGCGCCAGCAGCCAAGAAGACAGGGGAACTGGGGCCAACGTCCTGACTTTC. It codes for CASSQEDRGTGANVLTF.

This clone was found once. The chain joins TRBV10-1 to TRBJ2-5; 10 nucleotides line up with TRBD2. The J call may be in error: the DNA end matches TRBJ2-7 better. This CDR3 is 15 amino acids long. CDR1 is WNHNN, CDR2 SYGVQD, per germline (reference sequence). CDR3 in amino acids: CASSEEGAGGYEQYF. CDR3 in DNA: TGCGCCAGCAGTGAAGAAGGAGCGGGAGGGTACGAGCAGTACTTC.

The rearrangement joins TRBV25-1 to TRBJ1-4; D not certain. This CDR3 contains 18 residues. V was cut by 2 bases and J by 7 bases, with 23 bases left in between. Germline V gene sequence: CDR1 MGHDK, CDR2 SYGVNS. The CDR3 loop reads CASSEMRWTPAGIEKLFF. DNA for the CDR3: TGTGCCAGCAGTGAAATGAGATGGACCCCGGCGGGGATTGAAAAACTGTTTTTT.

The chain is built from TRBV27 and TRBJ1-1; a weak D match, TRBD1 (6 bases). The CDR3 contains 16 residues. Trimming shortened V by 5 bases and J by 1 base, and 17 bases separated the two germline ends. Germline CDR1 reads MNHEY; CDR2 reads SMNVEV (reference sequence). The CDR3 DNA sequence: TGTGCCAGCAGTCCCTCGACGGACAGAGGGAACACTGAAGCTTTCTTT. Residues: CASSPSTDRGNTEAFF.